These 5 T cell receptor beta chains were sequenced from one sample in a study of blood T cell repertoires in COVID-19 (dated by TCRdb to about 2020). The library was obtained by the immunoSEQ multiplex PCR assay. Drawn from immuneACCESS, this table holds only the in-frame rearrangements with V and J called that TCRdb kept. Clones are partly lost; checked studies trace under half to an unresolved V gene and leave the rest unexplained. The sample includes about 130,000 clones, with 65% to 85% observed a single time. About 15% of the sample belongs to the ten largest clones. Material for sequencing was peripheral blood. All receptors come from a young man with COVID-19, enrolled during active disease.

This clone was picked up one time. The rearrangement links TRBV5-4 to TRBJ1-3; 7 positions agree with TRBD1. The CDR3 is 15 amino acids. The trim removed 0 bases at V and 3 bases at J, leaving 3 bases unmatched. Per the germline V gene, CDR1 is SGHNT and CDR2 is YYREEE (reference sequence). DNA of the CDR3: TGTGCCAGCAGCTTGGACAGGGGCTTTGGAAACACCATATATTTT. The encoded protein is CASSLDRGFGNTIYF.

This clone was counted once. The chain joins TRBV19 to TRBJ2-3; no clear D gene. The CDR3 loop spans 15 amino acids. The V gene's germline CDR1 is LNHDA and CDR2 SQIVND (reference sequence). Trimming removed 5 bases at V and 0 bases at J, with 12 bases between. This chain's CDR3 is CASSRGTYSTDTQYF. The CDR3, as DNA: TGTGCCAGTAGTCGCGGCACCTATAGCACAGATACGCAGTATTTT.

CDR3 sequence reads: CSARVDRGAFF. The CDR3, as DNA: TGCAGTGCTAGAGTGGACAGGGGTGCTTTCTTT. The chain has TRBV20-1 and TRBJ1-1; 9 nucleotides match TRBD1. V was pared by 1 base and J by 11 bases, with 2 bases of the junction left unmatched. CDR1 and CDR2 from the germline V gene are DFQATT and SNEGSKA (reference sequence). This CDR3 is 11 amino acids long.

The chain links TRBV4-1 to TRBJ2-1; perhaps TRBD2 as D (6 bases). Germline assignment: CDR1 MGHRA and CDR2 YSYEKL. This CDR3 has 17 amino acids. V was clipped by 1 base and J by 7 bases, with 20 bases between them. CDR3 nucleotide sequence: TGCGCCAGCAGCCAAGGAAGGGAGGAGGTTTTTGGGAATGAGCAGTTCTTC. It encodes CASSQGREEVFGNEQFF.

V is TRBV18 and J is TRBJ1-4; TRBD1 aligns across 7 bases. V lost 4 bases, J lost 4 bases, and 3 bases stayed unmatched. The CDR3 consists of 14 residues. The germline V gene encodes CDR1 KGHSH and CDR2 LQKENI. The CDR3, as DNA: TGTGCCAGCTCACACAGGGGCCTTAATGAAAAACTGTTTTTT. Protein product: CASSHRGLNEKLFF.